The 18 T cell receptor beta chains below come from one sample, sequenced in a study of control samples from healthy donors and cancer patients. Only in-frame clones appear in the TCRdb table, and some are missing; sequencing was by immunoSEQ multiplex PCR. The sample has approximately 130,000 clones, 85% to 90% seen once. Source material: blood. These receptors were obtained from a man aged 25 to 40 in good health.

This clone has just one count. V usage is TRBV13 and J usage is TRBJ1-1, with D perhaps matching TRBD1 (5 bases). Looked up from germline, CDR1 is PRHDT and CDR2 is FYEKMQ (reference sequence). V was trimmed by 1 base and J by 5 bases, leaving 17 bases between them. The CDR3 is 16 amino acids. The CDR3 DNA reads TGTGCCAGCAGCTTAGAAGGAGGCAGGGTGGGTACTGAAGCTTTCTTT. Translating gives CASSLEGGRVGTEAFF.

The V and J genes are TRBV12-5 and TRBJ1-2; D is undetermined. Trimming left V 6 bases short and J 4 bases short, with 9 bases between. This CDR3 has 12 amino acids. Germline V gene sequence: CDR1 LGHNT, CDR2 FRNRAP. This CDR3 reads CASGIGTYGYTF. Here the CDR3 DNA reads TGTGCTAGTGGGATCGGTACCTATGGCTACACCTTC. Using reference TRBV12-5 and TRBJ1-2 for the parts outside the CDR3, the full variable domain is DARVTQTPRHKVTEMGQEVTMRCQPILGHNTVFWYRQTMMQGLELLAYFRNRAPLDDSGMPKDRFSAEMPDATLATLKIQPSEPRDSAVYFCASGIGTYGYTFGSGTRLTVV.

The chain recombines TRBV4-2 with TRBJ1-2; 7 bases are shared with TRBD1. Germline V gives CDR1 LGHNA, CDR2 YNFKEQ. V trimming: 0 bases; J trimming: 4 bases; junction bases outside the gene matches: 5. The CDR3 is 15 amino acids. The CDR3 bases are TGTGCCAGCAGCCAAGAAGGGGGCAGGGGCTATGGCTACACCTTC. Residues: CASSQEGGRGYGYTF.

V usage is TRBV28 and J usage is TRBJ1-1, with 7 bases that match TRBD1. CDR1 is MDHEN and CDR2 is SYDVKM in the germline V gene. This CDR3 region has 14 residues. The junction had 7 bases not matched to a gene; V was cut back by 3 bases and J by 6 bases. This CDR3 is CASSFPTGSSEAFF. The CDR3 DNA is TGTGCCAGCAGTTTCCCGACAGGGTCCTCTGAAGCTTTCTTT.

This clone was detected only once. J is TRBJ2-5 and V is TRBV30; 7 nucleotides match TRBD1. The V and J ends lost 2 bases and 7 bases, in that order; junction bases with no gene match: 16. The CDR3 consists of 16 residues. Germline CDR1 reads GTSNPN; CDR2 reads SVGIG (reference sequence). Written as DNA, the CDR3 is TGTGCCTGGAGTACCCTCGGGACAGCTGCTCGGGGGACCCAGTACTTC. This translates into CAWSTLGTAARGTQYF.

This clone has just one count. The chain combines TRBV7-9 with TRBJ2-4, with 7 bases lining up with TRBD2. The CDR3 length is 15 residues. The germline gives CDR1 SEHNR, CDR2 FQNEAQ (reference sequence). Trimming took 1 base from V and 2 from J; bases not matched to a gene: 2. CDR3: CASSLERGPKNIQYF. The CDR3 DNA is TGTGCCAGCAGCTTAGAGCGGGGACCCAAAAACATTCAGTACTTC.

The chain has TRBV2 and TRBJ1-1; D gene unclear. The CDR3 spans 12 residues. Trimming removed 6 bases at V and 4 bases at J, with 9 bases between. Germline CDR1 reads SNHLY; CDR2 reads FYNNEI. CDR3 nucleotide sequence: TGTGCCAGCAGAGCCCCGGGCACTGAAGCTTTCTTT. Translated: CASRAPGTEAFF.

V and J are TRBV18 and TRBJ1-4; D perhaps matches TRBD1 (5 bases). The CDR3 length is 15 residues. Germline loops: CDR1 KGHSH, CDR2 LQKENI. V lost 2 bases to trimming and J lost 8 bases, with 15 bases between them. The CDR3 is CASSPMGVGSEKLFF. The CDR3 coding sequence is TGTGCCAGCTCACCAATGGGGGTTGGGAGCGAAAAACTGTTTTTT.

The chain has TRBV11-2 and TRBJ2-1; possible D gene TRBD2, 6 bases. The CDR3 consists of 13 residues. Looked up from germline, CDR1 is SGHAT and CDR2 is FQNNGV. The V and J ends lost 3 bases and 9 bases respectively, with 12 bases between them. In DNA form, the CDR3 reads TGTGCCAGCAGCTTTACCGGGGGAGGTGAGCAGTTCTTC. Translated, it gives CASSFTGGGEQFF.

V and J are TRBV19 and TRBJ2-5, with D unresolved. This CDR3 comprises 15 residues. Germline CDR1 reads LNHDA; CDR2 reads SQIVND (reference sequence). V was pared by 3 bases and J by 3 bases, with 14 bases between. The CDR3: CASSIRSSSEETQYF. In DNA form, the CDR3 reads TGTGCCAGTAGTATTAGAAGCAGTTCTGAAGAGACCCAGTACTTC.

The V gene is TRBV6-5, the J gene TRBJ2-5; 7 bases are a match to TRBD1. Germline V CDR1 and CDR2: MNHEY, SVGAGI. With V trimmed by 6 bases and J by 0 bases, 4 bases remained unmatched. The CDR3 loop spans 14 amino acids. CDR3: CASRGTAYQETQYF. As DNA, the CDR3 is TGTGCCAGCAGAGGGACAGCGTACCAAGAGACCCAGTACTTC.

Notes on this clone: Other DNA sequences in this sample translate to the same CDR3. This rearrangement joins TRBV28 to TRBJ2-3; 7 bases match TRBD1. Germline-derived CDR1 and CDR2 are MDHEN and SYDVKM. Trimming removed 9 bases from V and 2 bases from J; junction bases left unmatched: 5. The CDR3 has 13 residues. The CDR3 sequence: CASWDRNTDTQYF. As DNA, the CDR3 is TGTGCCAGTTGGGACAGAAACACAGATACGCAGTATTTT.

The genes are TRBV3-1 (or the pseudogene TRBV3-2) and TRBJ2-5; TRBD1 agrees at 11 bases. CDR3 length: 15 residues. The trim removed 4 bases at V and 0 bases at J, leaving 1 base unmatched. Germline V lookup: CDR1 LGHDT, CDR2 YNNKEL (reference sequence). The CDR3 DNA reads TGTGCCAGCAGCCTGGGACAGGGGGACCAAGAGACCCAGTACTTC. As protein: CASSLGQGDQETQYF.

The chain employs TRBV27 and TRBJ1-2; a possible D gene is TRBD1 (5 bases). Germline lookup yields CDR1 MNHEY and CDR2 SMNVEV (reference sequence). Deletions cut 5 bases from V and 7 bases from J, with 20 bases between. The CDR3 is 15 residues long. The CDR3 here is CASSPGTDYFRGYTF. CDR3 DNA sequence: TGTGCCAGCAGTCCAGGGACCGACTATTTCCGTGGCTACACCTTC.

This clone was seen a single time. The chain joins TRBV5-8 to TRBJ1-1; D gene unclear. Germline loops: CDR1 SGHTS, CDR2 YDEGEE. Trimming removed 0 bases at V and 4 bases at J, with 7 bases between. The CDR3 has 13 amino acids. The CDR3 protein is CASSLEVATEAFF. The CDR3 bases are TGTGCCAGCAGCTTGGAAGTCGCCACTGAAGCTTTCTTT. The full variable domain, its missing parts supplied by reference TRBV5-8 and TRBJ1-1, is EAGVTQSPTHLIKTRGQQATLRCSPISGHTSVYWYQQALGLGLQFLLWYDEGEERNRGNFPPRFSGRQFPNYSSELNVNALELEDSALYLCASSLEVATEAFFGQGTRLTVV.

The J gene is TRBJ2-5, the V gene TRBV14, with D possibly TRBD1 on 6 matching bases. Germline V gene lookup returns CDR1 SGHDN and CDR2 FVKESK. Trimming shortened V by 5 bases and J by 1 base, and 14 bases separated the two germline ends. The CDR3 totals 15 residues. CDR3 sequence reads: CASSSKGTTQETQYF. Written as DNA, the CDR3 is TGTGCCAGCAGCTCAAAGGGGACAACCCAAGAGACCCAGTACTTC.

V and J are TRBV6-1 and TRBJ2-7, with a possible D match to TRBD1 (6 bases). The germline gives CDR1 MNHNS, CDR2 SASEGT. This CDR3 comprises 13 residues. Trimming took off 1 base at V and 5 bases at J, with 9 bases between the two ends. In DNA, the CDR3 is TGTGCCAGCAGTGAAGGGGGGCCAGACGAGCAGTACTTC. Protein: CASSEGGPDEQYF.

The rearrangement joins TRBV24-1 to TRBJ1-1; D might be TRBD1 (5 bases). The CDR3 length is 13 residues. V was shortened by 4 bases and J by 4 bases, with 9 bases between the two germline ends. Germline-derived CDR1 and CDR2 are KGHDR and SFDVKD. The CDR3 is CATSDPGTTEAFF. The CDR3 DNA reads as TGTGCCACCAGTGACCCCGGGACCACTGAAGCTTTCTTT.